A single sample gave rise to the 21 T cell receptor beta chains below, sequenced in a study of control samples from healthy donors and cancer patients. Libraries were prepared by immunoSEQ multiplex PCR; TCRdb keeps only in-frame clonotypes and omits some of them. The table has some 150,000 clones, about 90% seen once. Sequenced: blood. Receptors were obtained from a man younger than 35 in good health.

The chain combines TRBV18 with TRBJ1-2; TRBD1 might be the D (5 bases). CDR1 KGHSH and CDR2 LQKENI come from the germline V gene. Trimming removed 2 bases at V and 3 bases at J, with 10 bases between. This CDR3 region has 14 residues. This CDR3 is CASSPVRADYGYTF. CDR3 DNA: TGTGCCAGCTCACCAGTCAGGGCGGACTATGGCTACACCTTC. Drawing the rest from reference TRBV18 and TRBJ1-2, the complete variable domain is NAGVMQNPRHLVRRRGQEARLRCSPMKGHSHVYWYRQLPEEGLKFMVYLQKENIIDESGMPKERFSAEFPKEGPSILRIQQVVRGDSAAYFCASSPVRADYGYTFGSGTRLTVV.

This sequence joins TRBV4-1 and TRBJ2-7; TRBD2 aligns across 9 bases. Germline CDR1 MGHRA, CDR2 YSYEKL. The CDR3 is 14 amino acids. The trim removed 4 bases at V and 4 bases at J, leaving 5 bases unmatched. The DNA for the CDR3 is TGCGCCAGCAGCCTCCGGACTAGCGATTACGAGCAGTACTTC. Its translation is CASSLRTSDYEQYF.

The CDR3 reads CASSLVAGHNTDTQYF. CDR3 DNA sequence: TGTGCCAGCAGCTTGGTAGCGGGACACAACACAGATACGCAGTATTTT. This rearrangement joins TRBV5-6 to TRBJ2-3, with 8 bases fitting TRBD2. There are 16 residues in the CDR3. Looked up from germline, CDR1 is SGHDT and CDR2 is YYEEEE. V lost 0 bases to trimming and J lost 2 bases; unmatched junction nucleotides: 5.

V usage is TRBV29-1 and J usage is TRBJ2-7, with 8 bases matching TRBD1. The germline V gene has CDR1 SQVTM and CDR2 ANQGSEA. The ends lost 5 bases at V and 4 bases at J; junction bases unmatched: 4. The CDR3 covers 12 residues. CDR3 nucleotide sequence: TGCAGCGTTCGGACAGGGTGGTACGAGCAGTACTTC. This codes for CSVRTGWYEQYF.

V is TRBV19 and J is TRBJ1-4; D uncertain. Trimming stripped 1 base from V and 5 bases from J, with 8 bases between. This CDR3 spans 14 amino acids. Germline CDR1 reads LNHDA; CDR2 reads SQIVND (reference sequence). CDR3 region: CASSIGQLNEKLFF. The DNA for the CDR3 is TGTGCCAGTAGTATAGGCCAGTTGAATGAAAAACTGTTTTTT.

Remarks on this clone: Other DNA sequences within the sample encode an identical CDR3. The genes are TRBV5-1 and TRBJ2-5; 8 nucleotides align to TRBD2. Germline V gives CDR1 SGHRS, CDR2 YFSETQ. The CDR3 consists of 17 residues. Trimming at V came to 0 bases and at J to 5 bases, leaving 12 bases not matched to a gene. The CDR3 DNA reads TGCGCCAGCAGCTTGGGCCCTAGCGGGCGGGGCGGGGAGACCCAGTACTTC. This codes for CASSLGPSGRGGETQYF.

The genes are TRBV28 and TRBJ2-2; 7 bases agree with TRBD2. Germline trimming cut 5 bases from V and 4 bases from J; bases unmatched to any gene: 13. The CDR3 contains 17 residues. Germline CDR1 MDHEN, CDR2 SYDVKM. CDR3 protein: CASSLPPGEGGTGELFF. The CDR3 DNA reads TGTGCCAGCAGTCTACCCCCTGGGGAGGGTGGCACCGGGGAGCTGTTTTTT.

V usage is TRBV9 and J usage is TRBJ1-4; D not certain. With 1 base removed from V and 0 bases from J, the gap between germline ends came to 1 base. The CDR3 has 13 amino acids. Germline CDR1 is SGDLS and CDR2 is YYNGEE. DNA for the CDR3: TGTGCCAGCAGCGTATCAACTAATGAAAAACTGTTTTTT. Protein: CASSVSTNEKLFF.

The V gene is TRBV2, the J gene TRBJ2-5, with TRBD2 identical over 8 bases. CDR3 length equals 15 residues. V lost 6 bases to trimming and J lost 5 bases; unmatched junction nucleotides: 11. The V gene's germline CDR1 is SNHLY and CDR2 FYNNEI. In nucleotides, the CDR3 is TGTGCCAGCAGCACCGGGACTAGAGGTGGGGAGACCCAGTACTTC. It codes for CASSTGTRGGETQYF.

The chain uses TRBV19 and TRBJ1-2; no clear D. CDR1 is LNHDA and CDR2 is SQIVND in the germline V gene (reference sequence). Trimming shortened V by 3 bases and J by 4 bases, and 15 bases separated the two germline ends. The CDR3 totals 15 residues. CDR3: CASSIRHVPSYGYTF. DNA for the CDR3: TGTGCCAGTAGTATCCGACACGTACCATCCTATGGCTACACCTTC.

The chain recombines TRBV4-1 with TRBJ2-5; tentative D call: TRBD1 (6 bases). Trimming stripped 1 base from V and 4 bases from J, with 13 bases between. The CDR3 contains 15 residues. In germline, CDR1 is MGHRA, CDR2 YSYEKL. The CDR3 nucleotides read TGCGCCAGCAGCCAAGGTTTGTTGGGGGCAGAGACCCAGTACTTC. It codes for CASSQGLLGAETQYF.

The genes are TRBV5-4 and TRBJ1-1; possible D gene TRBD1, 6 bases. Per the germline V gene, CDR1 is SGHNT and CDR2 is YYREEE (reference sequence). This CDR3 has 14 amino acids. V shed 4 bases and J shed 1 base, with 11 bases lying between them. CDR3 sequence: CASSPDRRNTEAFF. CDR3 in DNA: TGTGCCAGCAGCCCCGACAGGCGGAACACTGAAGCTTTCTTT.

The chain couples TRBV5-1 to TRBJ2-5; no clear D. The CDR3 spans 12 residues. Germline loops: CDR1 SGHRS, CDR2 YFSETQ. Trimming shortened V by 4 bases and J by 7 bases, and 11 bases separated the two germline ends. CDR3 DNA sequence: TGCGCCAGCAGCCCCTTTGCAGGGACCCAGTACTTC. This translates into CASSPFAGTQYF.

This chain joins TRBV7-6 and TRBJ2-2; D is unclear. Germline CDR1 SGHVS, CDR2 FNYEAQ. V dropped 8 bases and J dropped 1 base, with 8 bases sitting between them. This CDR3 contains 13 residues. The CDR3 nucleotides read TGTGCCAGCGGTTGGAAGAACACCGGGGAGCTGTTTTTT. Amino acid sequence: CASGWKNTGELFF.

The genes are TRBV4-2 and TRBJ2-4, with D maybe TRBD1 (7 bases). Germline CDR1 is LGHNA and CDR2 is YNFKEQ. V was shortened by 4 bases and J by 7 bases, with 11 bases between the two germline ends. The CDR3 spans 13 residues. The CDR3 DNA is TGTGCCAGCAGCCCTTCAGGGGGGAACATTCAGTACTTC. This encodes CASSPSGGNIQYF.

This chain links TRBV11-2 with TRBJ1-4; D is perhaps TRBD1 (6 bases). CDR3 size: 15 residues. Germline CDR1 and CDR2: SGHAT and FQNNGV. V was trimmed by 1 base and J by 7 bases, leaving 13 bases between them. CDR3 bases: TGTGCCAGCAGCTTAGCCCAGGGGTGGTCTGAAAAACTGTTTTTT. Translation gives CASSLAQGWSEKLFF.

The chain has TRBV6-5 and TRBJ1-5, with a tentative D call TRBD1 (5 bases). CDR1 MNHEY and CDR2 SVGAGI come from the germline V gene. This CDR3 is 15 amino acids long. V lost 0 bases, J lost 3 bases, and 9 bases lay in between. CDR3 sequence: CASSYSGQTNQPQHF. The DNA for the CDR3 is TGTGCCAGCAGTTACTCGGGGCAGACCAATCAGCCCCAGCATTTT.

The chain employs TRBV5-1 and TRBJ2-2; a weak D match, TRBD1 (5 bases). This CDR3 is built from 14 residues. V dropped 4 bases and J dropped 5 bases, with 12 bases sitting between them. CDR1 and CDR2 (germline): SGHRS, YFSETQ. CDR3 nucleotides: TGCGCCAGCAGCATTACCAGGGAAACCGGGGAGCTGTTTTTT. It specifies CASSITRETGELFF. The whole variable domain, remainder taken from reference TRBV5-1 and TRBJ2-2, is KAGVTQTPRYLIKTRGQQVTLSCSPISGHRSVSWYQQTPGQGLQFLFEYFSETQRNKGNFPGRFSGRQFSNSRSEMNVSTLELGDSALYLCASSITRETGELFFGEGSRLTVL.

The chain has TRBV11-2 and TRBJ2-7; tentatively, D is TRBD1 (6 bases). CDR3 length: 14 residues. CDR1 is SGHAT, CDR2 FQNNGV, per germline. Trimming shortened V by 1 base and J by 2 bases, and 9 bases separated the two germline ends. The CDR3 sequence: CASSLVQGTYEQYF. The CDR3 coding sequence is TGTGCCAGCAGCTTAGTACAGGGTACCTACGAGCAGTACTTC. Full variable domain (missing parts from reference TRBV11-2 and TRBJ2-7): EAGVAQSPRYKIIEKRQSVAFWCNPISGHATLYWYQQILGQGPKLLIQFQNNGVVDDSQLPKDRFSAERLKGVDSTLKIQPAKLEDSAVYLCASSLVQGTYEQYFGPGTRLTVT.

The chain combines TRBV11-2 with TRBJ1-6; 8 bases line up with TRBD1. The V and J ends lost 5 bases and 8 bases, in that order; junction bases with no gene match: 5. The CDR3 runs to 14 residues. The germline V gene has CDR1 SGHAT and CDR2 FQNNGV. The DNA of the CDR3 is TGTGCCAGCAGCGTGGGACAGGACGATTCACCCCTCCACTTT. Translating it yields CASSVGQDDSPLHF.

CDR3 residues: CASSLGTFSPDTQYF. CDR3 nucleotides: TGTGCCAGCAGCTTAGGTACATTCTCGCCAGATACGCAGTATTTT. The rearrangement links TRBV13 to TRBJ2-3; no clear D. Per germline, CDR1 PRHDT and CDR2 FYEKMQ (reference sequence). The V end was cut by 0 bases, the J end by 4 bases, with 11 bases between. The CDR3 consists of 15 residues.